The following is a T cell receptor beta chain sequence with its context. The data belong to a study of shared clonotypes between healthy human individuals. The V segment lost 8 bases and the J segment 2 bases; nucleotides outside the gene matches: 22. Germline V lookup: CDR1 MGHRA, CDR2 YSYEKL. The CDR3 extends over 20 amino acids. Splitting of each subset's genomic DNA was done evenly across several immunoSEQ plates. Sequencing was performed with immunoSEQ multiplex PCR; in TCRdb, only in-frame clones are kept and a portion is missing. The sample consists of 600,000 to 750,000 clones, around 70% of them appearing once.

This TCR came from a woman aged 30 to 39 in good health. The chain employs TRBV4-1 and TRBJ2-4, with 9 positions matching TRBD2. Sequencing was done on a sample of memory CD4+ T cells sorted from blood. The subset was: CD45RA-negative fraction. The CDR3 spells CASAGRFDGASGTSKNIQYF. DNA of the CDR3: TGCGCCAGCGCCGGACGATTCGACGGCGCTAGCGGGACCTCCAAAAACATTCAGTACTTC.